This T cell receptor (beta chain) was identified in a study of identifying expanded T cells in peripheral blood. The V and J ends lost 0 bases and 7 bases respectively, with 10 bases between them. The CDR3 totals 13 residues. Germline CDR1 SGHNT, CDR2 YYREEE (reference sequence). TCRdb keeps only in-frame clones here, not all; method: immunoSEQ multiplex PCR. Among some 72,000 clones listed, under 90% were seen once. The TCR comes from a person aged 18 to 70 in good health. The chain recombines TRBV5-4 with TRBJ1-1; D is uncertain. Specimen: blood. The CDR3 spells CASSLGPTLEAFF. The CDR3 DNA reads TGTGCCAGCAGCTTGGGGCCGACACTTGAAGCTTTCTTT.